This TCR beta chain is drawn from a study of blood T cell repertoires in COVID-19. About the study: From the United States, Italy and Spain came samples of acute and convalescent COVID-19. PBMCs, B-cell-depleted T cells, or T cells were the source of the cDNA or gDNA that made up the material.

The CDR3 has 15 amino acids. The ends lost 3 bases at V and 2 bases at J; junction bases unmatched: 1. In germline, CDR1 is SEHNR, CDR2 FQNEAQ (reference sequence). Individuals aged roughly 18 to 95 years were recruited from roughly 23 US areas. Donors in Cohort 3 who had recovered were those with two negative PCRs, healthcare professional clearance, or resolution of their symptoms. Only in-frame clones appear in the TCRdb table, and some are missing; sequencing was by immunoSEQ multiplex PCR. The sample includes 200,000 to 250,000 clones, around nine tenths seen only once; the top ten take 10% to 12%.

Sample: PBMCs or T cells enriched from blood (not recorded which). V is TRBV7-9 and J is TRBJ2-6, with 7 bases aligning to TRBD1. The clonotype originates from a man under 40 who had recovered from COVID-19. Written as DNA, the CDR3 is TGTGCCAGCAGCTTCCAGGGGGCTGGGGCCAACGTCCTGACTTTC. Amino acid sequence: CASSFQGAGANVLTF.